A single T cell receptor beta chain is shown here with its context. Its antigen is not known. V was clipped by 0 bases and J by 6 bases, with 12 bases between them. CDR3 size: 14 residues. Healthy HIV-negative adults without recent acute infections or vaccinations served as donors. These data originate in a study of shared clonotypes between healthy human individuals. Libraries were prepared by immunoSEQ multiplex PCR; TCRdb keeps only in-frame clonotypes and omits some of them. The data hold approximately 1,500,000 clones, with 95% to 99% observed a single time. Overall study results and limits: Sharing across a few donors was seen in 5% to 5.5% of naive CD4 clonotypes. Generation of non-shared clonotypes was less probable than generation of clonotypes shared by all four donors.

Sequencing input: naive CD4+ T cells sorted from blood. Subset meaning: CD45RA+ positively selected. This TCR derives from a man aged 25 to 45 in good health. This chain connects TRBV23-1 to TRBJ2-7; D remains ambiguous. TRBV23-1 has ORF status, its function being uncertain. CDR3 nucleotide sequence: TGCGCCAGCAGTCAATCATCAGAGCCCCCCGAGCAGTACTTC. It encodes CASSQSSEPPEQYF.